This T cell receptor beta chain came from a study of blood T cell repertoires in COVID-19. As for the study in general: The origin of the acute and convalescent COVID-19 samples was the United States, Italy and Spain.

The CDR3 covers 15 residues. Trimming took 5 bases from V and 8 from J, leaving 20 bases between them. In germline, CDR1 is SGHRS, CDR2 YFSETQ. In the original workflow: From reference gene primer amplification, estimates of nucleated cell counts were derived. Only in-frame clones appear in the TCRdb table, and some are missing; sequencing was by immunoSEQ multiplex PCR. For V, J and clone size, that table is used; D and trimming come from the DNA. Of about 50,000 clones detected, 70% to 85% appear once; the ten largest clones hold about a sixth. This TCR came from a man between 65 and 80 years old with active COVID-19. The chain carries TRBV5-1 and TRBJ2-1, with D possibly TRBD2 on 5 matching bases. Sequenced sample: peripheral blood. The CDR3 coding sequence is TGCGCCAGCAGGGCTAGCACTGGTATTGTGGATGAGCAGTTCTTC. It encodes CASRASTGIVDEQFF.